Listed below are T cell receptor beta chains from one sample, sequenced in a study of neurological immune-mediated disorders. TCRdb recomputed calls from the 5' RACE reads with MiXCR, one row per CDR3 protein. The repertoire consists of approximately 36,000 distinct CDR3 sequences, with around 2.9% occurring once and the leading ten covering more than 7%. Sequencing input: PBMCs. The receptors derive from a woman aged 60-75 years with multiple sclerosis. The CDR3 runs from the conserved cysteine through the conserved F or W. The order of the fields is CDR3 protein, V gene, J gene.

CASSSPTDTQYF	TRBV5-5	TRBJ2-3
CASSQDLLAGGAETQYF	TRBV14	TRBJ2-5
CSANLPGAYNEQFF	TRBV20-1	TRBJ2-1
CASSLTGQGIPYEQYF	TRBV28	TRBJ2-7
CSARAWTSGGETQYF	TRBV20-1	TRBJ2-5
CASSLSGGVETQYF	TRBV12-3/TRBV12-4	TRBJ2-5
CSASPGGALDTQYF	TRBV29-1	TRBJ2-3
CASTIAGGIQNEQFF	TRBV7-9	TRBJ2-1
CASSVEVAGGADTQYF	TRBV9	TRBJ2-3
CASSLATGGETQYF	TRBV7-9	TRBJ2-5
CASSFLGTATSF	TRBV28	TRBJ1-2
CASSLAGASYEQYF	TRBV5-1	TRBJ2-7
CASSYSTRTEAFF	TRBV6-5	TRBJ1-1
CSASPPPGLAGLLDEQFF	TRBV20-1	TRBJ2-1
CASSYRDSYNEQFF	TRBV6-5	TRBJ2-1
CSAKPGQGSSYEQYF	TRBV20-1	TRBJ2-7